The 29 T cell receptor beta chains given below trace back to one sample, sequenced in a study of T cell responses to AZD1222 COVID-19 vaccine. Clones were read by immunoSEQ multiplex PCR, and TCRdb kept only the in-frame ones, dropping some. The table records about 150,000 clones, 88% of them present only once. The sequencing used peripheral blood, collected on day 0 of AZD1222 vaccination. The receptor set was obtained from an adult in good health.

This chain links TRBV2 with TRBJ1-1; D is possibly TRBD1 (6 bases). The V and J ends lost 4 bases and 2 bases respectively, with 8 bases between them. The CDR3 extends over 13 amino acids. Looked up from germline, CDR1 is SNHLY and CDR2 is FYNNEI. The CDR3 DNA sequence: TGTGCCAGCAGTGTGACAGGAAACACTGAAGCTTTCTTT. This gives the protein CASSVTGNTEAFF.

The rearrangement uses TRBV3-1 (or the pseudogene TRBV3-2) and TRBJ2-2; 12 bases line up with TRBD1. CDR1 and CDR2 from the germline V gene are LGHDT and YNNKEL (reference sequence). CDR3 length equals 18 residues. The V and J ends lost 1 base and 1 base, in that order; junction bases with no gene match: 4. CDR3 sequence reads: CASSQVGQGARNTGELFF. The CDR3 DNA reads as TGTGCCAGCAGCCAAGTGGGACAGGGGGCGAGGAACACCGGGGAGCTGTTTTTT.

This clone was counted only a few times. The genes are TRBV7-9 and TRBJ2-4; D gene ambiguous. CDR3 size: 14 residues. V lost 2 bases, J lost 9 bases, and 14 bases lay in between. The germline V gene has CDR1 SEHNR and CDR2 FQNEAQ (reference sequence). The CDR3 sequence is CASSLSYVEGIQYF. CDR3 sequence (DNA): TGTGCCAGCAGCTTAAGTTACGTAGAAGGCATTCAGTACTTC.

The V call is TRBV5-4, the J call TRBJ2-3, with 13 bases lining up with TRBD2. This CDR3 has 16 residues. The germline V gene has CDR1 SGHNT and CDR2 YYREEE (reference sequence). With 0 bases clipped from V and 3 bases from J, the junction kept 1 base outside the gene matches. The CDR3 protein is CASSLGLAGGTDTQYF. The CDR3 DNA sequence: TGTGCCAGCAGCTTGGGACTAGCGGGGGGTACAGATACGCAGTATTTT.

The rearrangement joins TRBV3-1 (or the pseudogene TRBV3-2) to TRBJ1-6, with 8 bases aligning to TRBD1. Trimming cost V 3 bases and J 3 bases; bases outside gene matches: 4. Germline lookup yields CDR1 LGHDT and CDR2 YNNKEL (reference sequence). The CDR3 totals 16 residues. CDR3 protein: CASSQSGQVYNSPLHF. The DNA of the CDR3 is TGTGCCAGCAGCCAGTCGGGACAGGTCTATAATTCACCCCTCCACTTT.

The chain combines TRBV28 with TRBJ2-3, with D possibly TRBD1 on 6 matching bases. Trimming left V 6 bases short and J 4 bases short, with 14 bases between. The CDR3 runs to 14 residues. In germline, CDR1 is MDHEN, CDR2 SYDVKM. As DNA, the CDR3 is TGTGCCAGCAGACTTCCGGGACATTCAGATACGCAGTATTTT. Translated, it gives CASRLPGHSDTQYF.

The chain recombines TRBV4-3 with TRBJ2-7; no firm D call. V gave up 0 bases and J gave up 2 bases, with 8 bases separating them. The CDR3 contains 14 residues. Germline assignment: CDR1 LGHNA and CDR2 YSLEER. The CDR3 spells CASSQDRAAYEQYF. In nucleotides, the CDR3 is TGCGCCAGCAGCCAAGATCGGGCCGCCTACGAGCAGTACTTC.

This chain connects TRBV7-7 to TRBJ1-6, with D hard to call. Germline CDR1 reads SSHAT; CDR2 reads FNYEAQ (reference sequence). V lost 1 base, J lost 7 bases, and 5 bases lay in between. The CDR3 loop spans 13 amino acids. Written as DNA, the CDR3 is TGTGCCAGCAGCTTAGTCTGGAATTCACCCCTCCACTTT. It encodes CASSLVWNSPLHF.

This chain links TRBV6-5 with TRBJ2-1; the D is unclear. From germline, CDR1 is MNHEY and CDR2 SVGAGI. The CDR3 length is 13 residues. Trimming pared 6 bases from V and 0 bases from J, leaving 6 bases between. CDR3 region: CASRGPSYNEQFF. The CDR3 DNA sequence: TGTGCCAGCAGAGGTCCCTCCTACAATGAGCAGTTCTTC.

The V and J genes are TRBV6-5 and TRBJ2-1; 10 bases are a match to TRBD2. Germline V gene data show CDR1 as MNHEY and CDR2 as SVGAGI. V lost 7 bases, J lost 5 bases, and 8 bases stayed unmatched. This CDR3 contains 15 residues. The CDR3 reads CASISGTSAHNEQFF. The CDR3, as DNA: TGTGCCAGCATTTCCGGGACTAGCGCCCACAATGAGCAGTTCTTC.

This clone was seen just once. The CDR3 bases are TGTGCCAGCAGTTGGAGGCGGGCAACAGGCAGGAATCTAGGAGAGACCCAGTACTTC. It is translated as CASSWRRATGRNLGETQYF. J is TRBJ2-5 and V is TRBV7-2, with D tentatively TRBD1 or TRBD2 (5 bases each). The CDR3 loop spans 19 amino acids. Germline V CDR1 and CDR2: SGHTA, FQGNSA. V lost 6 bases and J lost 4, with 30 bases in between.

This clone was seen a single time. This chain connects TRBV6-5 to TRBJ2-3; unclear D gene. The V gene's germline CDR1 is MNHEY and CDR2 SVGAGI. The CDR3 extends over 12 amino acids. Between the trimmed V and J ends, which lost 5 bases and 5 bases, there was a span of 8 bases. The CDR3 region is CASSRFKDTQYF. DNA of the CDR3: TGTGCCAGCAGTCGCTTTAAAGATACGCAGTATTTT.

This clone was observed a handful of times. The chain has TRBV10-2 and TRBJ1-2; D ambiguous. CDR3 length: 14 amino acids. CDR1 and CDR2 from the germline V gene are WSHSY and SAAADI. Trimming cost V 8 bases and J 4 bases, with 17 bases left between them. For the CDR3, the DNA is TGCGCCAGCCGCGAGGACCGAAGCTTCTATGGCTACACCTTC. Its protein product is CASREDRSFYGYTF.

The chain combines TRBV3-1 (or the pseudogene TRBV3-2) with TRBJ1-4, with D hard to call. Trimming removed 4 bases at V and 7 bases at J, with 16 bases between. CDR1 and CDR2 (germline): LGHDT, YNNKEL (reference sequence). The CDR3 has 15 amino acids. The DNA of the CDR3 is TGTGCCAGCAGCCCAAACAAGGGAGGCGGTGAAAAACTGTTTTTT. Protein sequence: CASSPNKGGGEKLFF.

The chain combines TRBV7-2 with TRBJ1-2; 7 bases are shared with TRBD1. Trimming took 5 bases from V and 3 from J; bases not matched to a gene: 9. The CDR3 has 15 residues. The V gene's germline CDR1 is SGHTA and CDR2 FQGNSA. CDR3 nucleotides: TGTGCCAGCAGCCCCCTGACAGGGATCGACTATGGCTACACCTTC. This encodes CASSPLTGIDYGYTF.

This chain joins TRBV4-3 and TRBJ2-7; D may correspond to TRBD1 or TRBD2 (6 bases each). Trimming took 0 bases from V and 2 from J, leaving 11 bases between them. The V gene's germline CDR1 is LGHNA and CDR2 YSLEER. This CDR3 spans 15 amino acids. The CDR3 reads CASSQDPGATYEQYF. CDR3 nucleotides: TGCGCCAGCAGCCAAGATCCGGGGGCTACCTACGAGCAGTACTTC.

This clone came up once. The genes are TRBV5-6 and TRBJ2-7; D is perhaps TRBD2 (6 bases). The CDR3 length is 14 residues. V was pared by 3 bases and J by 0 bases, with 10 bases between. Germline assignment: CDR1 SGHDT and CDR2 YYEEEE. As DNA, the CDR3 is TGTGCCAGCAGCTCCGGGACTTACTCCTACGAGCAGTACTTC. This encodes CASSSGTYSYEQYF.

The gene calls are TRBV10-1 and TRBJ1-5; 12 bases fit TRBD1. The CDR3 runs to 15 residues. Germline assignment: CDR1 WNHNN and CDR2 SYGVQD (reference sequence). J was trimmed by 3 bases and V by 6 bases; bases with no gene match: 3. CDR3 sequence reads: CASRGQGANNQPQHF. CDR3 nucleotides: TGCGCCAGCAGGGGACAGGGGGCGAACAATCAGCCCCAGCATTTT.

J is TRBJ2-3 and V is TRBV2, with 7 bases lining up with TRBD2. The junction had 5 bases not matched to a gene; V was cut back by 2 bases and J by 0 bases. CDR3 length: 16 residues. Germline CDR1 and CDR2: SNHLY and FYNNEI. CDR3 in DNA: TGTGCCAGCAGTGAATCGACTAGCCCTAGCACAGATACGCAGTATTTT. Protein: CASSESTSPSTDTQYF.

The chain couples TRBV21-1 to TRBJ2-6; TRBD1, the table's D call, was not compared with the DNA. TRBV21-1 is a known pseudogene. The CDR3 runs 19 residues. The CDR3: CASGVRTGVPKDGANVLTF. The CDR3 region has the DNA TGTGCCAGCGGTGTTAGGACAGGGGTTCCTAAGGACGGGGCCAACGTCCTGACTTTC.

The chain is built from TRBV10-3 and TRBJ2-7; no clear D gene. The germline gives CDR1 ENHRY, CDR2 SYGVKD. V was shortened by 4 bases and J by 2 bases, with 12 bases between the two germline ends. This CDR3 has 14 amino acids. The DNA for the CDR3 is TGTGCCATCAGTGGAGCCGATTCTACCTACGAGCAGTACTTC. It encodes CAISGADSTYEQYF.

The chain has TRBV9 and TRBJ1-2; 7 bases are a match to TRBD1. Trimming at V came to 2 bases and at J to 4 bases, leaving 2 bases not matched to a gene. Germline V gene data show CDR1 as SGDLS and CDR2 as YYNGEE. CDR3 length equals 13 residues. CDR3 in amino acids: CASSVQGGYGYTF. DNA of the CDR3: TGTGCCAGCAGCGTCCAGGGGGGCTATGGCTACACCTTC.

The chain recombines TRBV6-5 with TRBJ1-2; TRBD1 agrees at 8 bases. The CDR3 runs 14 residues. Losses at the gene ends were 5 bases for V and 4 bases for J; bases not matched to a gene: 6. Germline CDR1 MNHEY, CDR2 SVGAGI. The CDR3: CASSPDRGGYGYTF. CDR3 sequence (DNA): TGTGCCAGCAGTCCTGACAGGGGCGGCTATGGCTACACCTTC.

The genes are TRBV19 and TRBJ2-7, with 9 bases fitting TRBD2. Looked up from germline, CDR1 is LNHDA and CDR2 is SQIVND (reference sequence). The CDR3 runs 15 residues. V was pared by 5 bases and J by 0 bases, with 5 bases of the junction left unmatched. Here the CDR3 reads CASSSSGDTSYEQYF. The CDR3 DNA reads as TGTGCCAGTAGTTCTAGCGGGGACACCTCCTACGAGCAGTACTTC.

This clone was detected once. The chain uses TRBV5-1 and TRBJ2-5; D unresolved. The V and J ends lost 0 bases and 5 bases respectively, with 11 bases between them. Looked up from germline, CDR1 is SGHRS and CDR2 is YFSETQ. This CDR3 region has 14 residues. CDR3 sequence: CASSLGSGYETQYF. CDR3 coding DNA: TGCGCCAGCAGCTTGGGATCGGGTTATGAGACCCAGTACTTC.

This chain links TRBV19 with TRBJ1-2, with D perhaps matching TRBD1 (5 bases). Germline CDR1 LNHDA, CDR2 SQIVND (reference sequence). V was cut by 4 bases and J by 1 base, with 13 bases left in between. CDR3 size: 15 residues. The CDR3 is CASSTGTDFNYGYTF. CDR3 sequence (DNA): TGTGCCAGTAGTACCGGGACGGACTTTAACTATGGCTACACCTTC.

The chain joins TRBV7-9 to TRBJ1-2; D perhaps matches TRBD1 (6 bases). Germline CDR1 reads SEHNR; CDR2 reads FQNEAQ (reference sequence). Trimming shortened V by 5 bases and J by 0 bases, and 10 bases separated the two germline ends. CDR3 length equals 14 residues. CDR3 coding DNA: TGTGCCAGCAGCCAGTCAGGGGCTAACTATGGCTACACCTTC. This translates into CASSQSGANYGYTF.

This clone was detected once. J is TRBJ1-2 and V is TRBV5-1, with D unresolved. The ends were cut back, 0 bases at V and 7 bases at J, with 13 bases in the middle. CDR3 size: 14 residues. Germline values: CDR1 SGHRS, CDR2 YFSETQ. Written as DNA, the CDR3 is TGCGCCAGCAGCTTGGGAAAGGGTTCCGTTGGCTACACCTTC. This sequence encodes CASSLGKGSVGYTF. The whole variable domain, filled in from reference TRBV5-1 and TRBJ1-2, reads KAGVTQTPRYLIKTRGQQVTLSCSPISGHRSVSWYQQTPGQGLQFLFEYFSETQRNKGNFPGRFSGRQFSNSRSEMNVSTLELGDSALYLCASSLGKGSVGYTFGSGTRLTVV.

The V and J genes are TRBV7-9 and TRBJ2-1; D may be TRBD2 (6 bases). Germline CDR1 and CDR2: SEHNR and FQNEAQ (reference sequence). V lost 4 bases and J 8 bases, leaving 9 bases between the germline ends. The CDR3 is 12 residues long. The CDR3, as DNA: TGTGCCAGCAGCTCCCGGGACTATGAGCAGTTCTTC. It yields the protein CASSSRDYEQFF. The full variable domain, with the rest looked up from reference TRBV7-9 and TRBJ2-1, is DTGVSQNPRHKITKRGQNVTFRCDPISEHNRLYWYRQTLGQGPEFLTYFQNEAQLEKSRLLSDRFSAERPKGSFSTLEIQRTEQGDSAMYLCASSSRDYEQFFGPGTRLTVL.